These T cell receptor beta chains were read from a single sample in a study of regulatory T cells in long-lasting Graves disease. TCRdb processed the multiplex PCR reads anew with MiXCR; each CDR3 protein has one entry. The table shows 420,000 or so distinct CDR3 sequences, with 16% occurring only once. These same data were also listed under a study on T cells in Graves' hyperthyroidism and ophthalmopathy.

The material was peripheral blood mononuclear cells (PBMCs), obtained at new diagnosis, from a patient treated with antithyroid drugs. The receptors come from a woman between 18 and 29 years old with Graves disease. Both conserved end residues are part of each CDR3. Fields, in order: J gene, V gene, CDR3 protein.

J gene: TRBJ2-3; V gene: TRBV29-1; CDR3 protein: CSVMRPLVGDTQYF
J gene: TRBJ2-3; V gene: TRBV20-1; CDR3 protein: CSANSPDTQYF
J gene: TRBJ2-7; V gene: TRBV3-1; CDR3 protein: CASSPGRGDPSYEQYF
J gene: TRBJ2-3; V gene: TRBV4-1; CDR3 protein: CASSQTGGLDTQYF
J gene: TRBJ2-2; V gene: TRBV12-5; CDR3 protein: CASGPGERGNTGELFF
J gene: TRBJ2-3; V gene: TRBV12-3/TRBV12-4; CDR3 protein: CASSLALAGTADTQYF
J gene: TRBJ2-5; V gene: TRBV6-1; CDR3 protein: CASSTAGTGGFETQYF
J gene: TRBJ2-1; V gene: TRBV4-1; CDR3 protein: CASSFIIPVEQFF
J gene: TRBJ2-7; V gene: TRBV29-1; CDR3 protein: CSVVVGQIPYEQYF
J gene: TRBJ1-2; V gene: TRBV7-9; CDR3 protein: CASSLFPPVGDGYTF
J gene: TRBJ1-3; V gene: TRBV18; CDR3 protein: CASSPGGGSGNTIYF
J gene: TRBJ2-5; V gene: TRBV7-2; CDR3 protein: CASSFGLAGSQETQYF
J gene: TRBJ2-1; V gene: TRBV20-1; CDR3 protein: CSARSGLAGFNEQFF
J gene: TRBJ2-5; V gene: TRBV6-2/TRBV6-3; CDR3 protein: CASSVAAGAQGETQYF
J gene: TRBJ2-7; V gene: TRBV12-3/TRBV12-4; CDR3 protein: CASSPRLAGATLYEQYF
J gene: TRBJ2-5; V gene: TRBV5-1; CDR3 protein: CASSPRVGGETQYF
J gene: TRBJ2-2; V gene: TRBV11-1; CDR3 protein: CASSLMRVDGELFF
J gene: TRBJ2-7; V gene: TRBV28; CDR3 protein: CASSDPGQPFYEQYF
J gene: TRBJ2-5; V gene: TRBV7-9; CDR3 protein: CASSASPISETQYF
J gene: TRBJ2-1; V gene: TRBV5-6; CDR3 protein: CASSLVQPSGAEQFF
J gene: TRBJ1-1; V gene: TRBV28; CDR3 protein: CASSLGTGGADTEAFF
J gene: TRBJ2-4; V gene: TRBV6-2/TRBV6-3; CDR3 protein: CASRPGGGKNIQYF
J gene: TRBJ2-7; V gene: TRBV6-1; CDR3 protein: CASSINGPPPDEQYF
J gene: TRBJ1-4; V gene: TRBV27; CDR3 protein: CATGRDFNEKLFF
J gene: TRBJ1-6; V gene: TRBV7-9; CDR3 protein: CASSLIRGSSYNSPLHF
J gene: TRBJ2-3; V gene: TRBV27; CDR3 protein: CASSLRLAPGDTQYF
J gene: TRBJ1-6; V gene: TRBV7-8; CDR3 protein: CASSPRQGGRHNSPLHF
J gene: TRBJ1-6; V gene: TRBV27; CDR3 protein: CASSLYQGGVPPLHF
J gene: TRBJ2-5; V gene: TRBV7-3; CDR3 protein: CASSLTGTQETQYF
J gene: TRBJ2-7; V gene: TRBV5-1; CDR3 protein: CASSSDRPPYEQYF
J gene: TRBJ2-5; V gene: TRBV7-9; CDR3 protein: CASSSRGVETQYF
J gene: TRBJ1-5; V gene: TRBV20-1; CDR3 protein: CSARRGQGMYIGNQPQHF
J gene: TRBJ2-6; V gene: TRBV7-3; CDR3 protein: CASRLTGANVLTF
J gene: TRBJ2-1; V gene: TRBV27; CDR3 protein: CASRSTGSYNEQFF
J gene: TRBJ2-7; V gene: TRBV20-1; CDR3 protein: CSAIELPYEQYF
J gene: TRBJ2-1; V gene: TRBV25-1; CDR3 protein: CASSEFGAESSYNEQFF
J gene: TRBJ1-5; V gene: TRBV6-1; CDR3 protein: CASSVSTGGRPDQPQHF
J gene: TRBJ2-7; V gene: TRBV7-9; CDR3 protein: CASSPWRESNEQYF
J gene: TRBJ2-5; V gene: TRBV7-9; CDR3 protein: CASSLRTGPETQYF
J gene: TRBJ2-3; V gene: TRBV4-1; CDR3 protein: CASSQEFGGYLTDTQYF
J gene: TRBJ1-1; V gene: TRBV27; CDR3 protein: CASSSYGRGRTHGGAFF
J gene: TRBJ2-2; V gene: TRBV4-3; CDR3 protein: CASNQETGTNTGELFF
J gene: TRBJ2-3; V gene: TRBV27; CDR3 protein: CASSIQSGTGVDTQYF
J gene: TRBJ2-7; V gene: TRBV6-1; CDR3 protein: CASSPRGGQFTYEQYF
J gene: TRBJ2-1; V gene: TRBV19; CDR3 protein: CASSILEGVHNEQFF
J gene: TRBJ2-3; V gene: TRBV27; CDR3 protein: CASSLGGVTVDTQYF
J gene: TRBJ2-3; V gene: TRBV20-1; CDR3 protein: CSARGRTDRTQYF
J gene: TRBJ2-3; V gene: TRBV18; CDR3 protein: CASSPLAAGATDTQYF
J gene: TRBJ2-7; V gene: TRBV5-1; CDR3 protein: CARTAGHSYEQYF
J gene: TRBJ2-5; V gene: TRBV7-9; CDR3 protein: CASSYGTHQETQHF
J gene: TRBJ1-5; V gene: TRBV28; CDR3 protein: CASRTQGAGQPQHF
J gene: TRBJ2-6; V gene: TRBV5-1; CDR3 protein: CASSPRELSSGANVLTF